Below, 5 T cell receptor beta chains from the same sample are listed, as sequenced in a study of post-analysis software for immune sequencing data. Study findings and constraints: Five or six TRBV segments, TRBV5-6, TRBV5-1 and TRBV20-1 among them, were found more frequent in patients than controls.

No antigen has been identified for these receptors. Prepared libraries of TCR beta cDNA carried unique molecular identifiers. From the PCR reads, TCRdb called clonotypes with MiXCR, one entry per CDR3 protein. The table lists just over 250,000 distinct CDR3 sequences, 35% to 40% of them singletons. Input material: blood. These receptor sequences come from a girl between 10 and 17 years old with multiple sclerosis.

The rearrangement uses TRBV12-3 or TRBV12-4 and TRBJ2-3; 10 bases are shared with TRBD2. V was clipped by 1 base and J by 4 bases; unmatched bases: 5. CDR3 length: 16 amino acids. The CDR3 sequence: CASSLVLAGVPDTQYF. The CDR3 region has the DNA TGTGCCAGCAGTTTAGTTCTAGCGGGAGTTCCAGATACGCAGTATTTT.

This clonotype was counted between two and nine times. V is TRBV7-2 and J is TRBJ2-2, with 7 positions matching TRBD1. V shed 5 bases and J 4 bases; nucleotides not matched to a gene: 4. The CDR3 totals 14 residues. Germline CDR1 reads SGHTA; CDR2 reads FQGNSA. The CDR3 is CASSLQGFTGELFF. The CDR3 nucleotides read TGTGCCAGCAGCCTACAGGGGTTCACCGGGGAGCTGTTTTTT.

Details on this clonotype: This may be a read error, as it is one base from a much larger clone. J is TRBJ2-3 and V is TRBV5-1; D is uncertain. V lost 0 bases to trimming and J lost 1 base, with 9 bases between them. CDR1 SGHRS and CDR2 YFSETQ come from the germline V gene. The CDR3 spans 15 residues. CDR3 in amino acids: CASSLGRLGTDTQYF. CDR3 coding DNA: TGCGCCAGCAGCTTGGGGCGGCTTGGCACAGATACGCAGTATTTT.

This clonotype showed up just once. V usage is TRBV3-1 and J usage is TRBJ1-2; a weak D match, TRBD1 (5 bases). Trimming cost V 0 bases and J 4 bases, with 15 bases left between them. CDR1 is LGHDT and CDR2 is YNNKEL in the germline V gene (reference sequence). The CDR3 covers 16 residues. In nucleotides, the CDR3 is TGTGCCAGCAGCCAAGAAGGAGCACAGGCTAGCTATGGCTACACCTTC. Its protein product is CASSQEGAQASYGYTF.

In the case of this clonotype: This sequence may be a read error, since a much larger clone differs from it by one base. The chain uses TRBV7-6 and TRBJ2-1; a weak D match, TRBD2 (7 bases). CDR3 length equals 16 residues. The V end was cut by 2 bases, the J end by 13 bases, with 24 bases between. Germline-derived CDR1 and CDR2 are SGHVS and FNYEAQ. CDR3 amino acids: CASSLWGRGRQETQFF. The CDR3 DNA reads as TGTGCCAGCAGCTTATGGGGGCGGGGGCGTCAAGAGACCCAGTTCTTC. Together with reference TRBV7-6 and TRBJ2-1, the CDR3 gives the full variable domain: GAGVSQSPRYKVTKRGQDVALRCDPISGHVSLYWYRQALGQGPEFLTYFNYEAQQDKSGLPNDRFSAERPEGSISTLTIQRTEQRDSAMYRCASSLWGRGRQETQFFGPGTRLTVL.